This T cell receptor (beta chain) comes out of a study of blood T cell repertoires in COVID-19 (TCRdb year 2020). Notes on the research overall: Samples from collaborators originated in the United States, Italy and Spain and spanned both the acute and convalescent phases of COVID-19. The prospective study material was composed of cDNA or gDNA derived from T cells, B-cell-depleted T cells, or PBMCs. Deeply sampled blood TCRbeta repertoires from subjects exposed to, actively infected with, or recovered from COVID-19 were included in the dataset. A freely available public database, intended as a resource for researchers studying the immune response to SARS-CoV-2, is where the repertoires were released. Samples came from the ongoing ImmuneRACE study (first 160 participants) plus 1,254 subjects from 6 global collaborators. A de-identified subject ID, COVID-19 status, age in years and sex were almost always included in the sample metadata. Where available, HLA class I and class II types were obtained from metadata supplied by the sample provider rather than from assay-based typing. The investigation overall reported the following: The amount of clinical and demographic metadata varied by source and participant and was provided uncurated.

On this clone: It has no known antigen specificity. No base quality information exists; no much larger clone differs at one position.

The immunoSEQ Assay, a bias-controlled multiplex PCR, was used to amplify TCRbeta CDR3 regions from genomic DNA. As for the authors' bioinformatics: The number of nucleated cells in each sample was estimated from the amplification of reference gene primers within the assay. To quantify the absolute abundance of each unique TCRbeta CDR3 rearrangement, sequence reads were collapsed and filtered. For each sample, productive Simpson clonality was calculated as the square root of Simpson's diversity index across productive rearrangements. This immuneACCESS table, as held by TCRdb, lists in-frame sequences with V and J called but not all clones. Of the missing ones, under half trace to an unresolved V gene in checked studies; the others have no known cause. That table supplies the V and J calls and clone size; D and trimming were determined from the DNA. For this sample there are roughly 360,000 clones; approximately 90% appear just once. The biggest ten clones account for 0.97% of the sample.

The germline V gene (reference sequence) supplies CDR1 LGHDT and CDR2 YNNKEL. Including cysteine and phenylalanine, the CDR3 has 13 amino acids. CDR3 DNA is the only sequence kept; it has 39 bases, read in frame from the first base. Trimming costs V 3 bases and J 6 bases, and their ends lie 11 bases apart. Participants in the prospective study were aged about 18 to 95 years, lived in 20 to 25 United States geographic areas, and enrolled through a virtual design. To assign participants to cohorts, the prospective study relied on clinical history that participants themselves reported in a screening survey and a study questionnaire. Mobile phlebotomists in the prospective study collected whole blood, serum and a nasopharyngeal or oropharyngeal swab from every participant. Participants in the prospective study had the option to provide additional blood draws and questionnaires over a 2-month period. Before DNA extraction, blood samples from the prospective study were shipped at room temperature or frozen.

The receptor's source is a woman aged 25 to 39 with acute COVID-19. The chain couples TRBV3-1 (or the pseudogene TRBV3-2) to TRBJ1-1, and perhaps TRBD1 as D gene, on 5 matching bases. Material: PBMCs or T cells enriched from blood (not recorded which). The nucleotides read TGTGCCAGCAGCCAGGGGACTAACCCTGAAGCTTTCTTT. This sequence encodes CASSQGTNPEAFF.